This T cell receptor beta chain was obtained from a study of shared clonotypes between healthy human individuals. Overall study findings and caveats: A handful of donors shared about 4.5% of their naive CD4 clonotypes. Estimated richness was generally greater in naive than memory subsets.

Terminally differentiated effector memory CD45RA+ cells were excluded by CCR7 positive selection of CD45RO-negative cells. Every donor, a Caucasian adult, lived in Nashville, Tennessee. Using immunoSEQ multiplex PCR, the repertoire was profiled, and TCRdb retains in-frame clones only, with some absent. The repertoire holds around 2.1 million clones, with roughly 91% as singletons. This clone appeared once. As yet, its antigen is unknown. In germline, CDR1 is SGHTA, CDR2 FQGNSA. This CDR3 has 16 amino acids. Trimming pared 7 bases from V and 0 bases from J, leaving 18 bases between. The sequence came from a man younger than 35 in good health. Some clones in this sample may be carry-over from other donors' samples. The source material was naive CD8+ T cells from PBMCs. The chain couples TRBV7-2 to TRBJ1-1; TRBD1 is a possible D gene (6 bases). The CDR3 sequence is CASKGEGGPMNTEAFF. The CDR3 nucleotides are TGTGCCAGCAAAGGAGAGGGGGGTCCGATGAACACTGAAGCTTTCTTT.